The 26 T cell receptor beta chains below were found in one sample sequenced in a study of OX40 agonist ivuxolimab in advanced cancers. Assay used: immunoSEQ multiplex PCR; TCRdb lists only in-frame clones, some missing. The sample lists 100,000 to 150,000 clones, over 75% seen once, with 1.1% in the top ten. Sequences were derived from CD4+ or CD8+ T cells sorted from blood, sampled in a trial of the OX40 agonist ivuxolimab. The receptors come from an adult with an advanced solid tumor such as melanoma, head and neck, liver or kidney cancer.

The rearrangement links TRBV5-1 to TRBJ1-6; 9 nucleotides align to TRBD1. The CDR3 length is 16 residues. CDR1 SGHRS and CDR2 YFSETQ come from the germline V gene. V lost 2 bases to trimming and J lost 8 bases; unmatched junction nucleotides: 8. The CDR3 is CASSFRPTGGDSPLHF. CDR3 nucleotide sequence: TGCGCCAGCAGCTTCCGTCCCACAGGGGGCGATTCACCCCTCCACTTT.

This chain uses TRBV5-6 with TRBJ2-7; D assignment may be TRBD1 or TRBD2 (5 bases each). Trimming pared 5 bases from V and 8 bases from J, leaving 20 bases between. The CDR3 spans 14 residues. Germline V lookup: CDR1 SGHDT, CDR2 YYEEEE. CDR3 coding DNA: TGTGCCAGCAGTTCGGGGCAGAGTATACAGAAGCAGTACTTC. The encoded protein is CASSSGQSIQKQYF.

The chain employs TRBV6-4 and TRBJ2-2, with D perhaps TRBD1 (6 bases). The CDR3 contains 13 residues. Germline V gene sequence: CDR1 MRHNA, CDR2 SNTAGT. V was clipped by 10 bases and J by 7 bases, with 16 bases between them. CDR3 region: CATSSGAGGELFF. The CDR3 coding sequence is TGTGCCACCTCATCAGGGGCCGGCGGGGAGCTGTTTTTT.

This clone was seen a handful of times. J is TRBJ1-1 and V is TRBV2; no definite D call. This CDR3 is 11 amino acids long. Germline-derived CDR1 and CDR2 are SNHLY and FYNNEI. V was trimmed by 6 bases and J by 8 bases, leaving 10 bases between them. In nucleotides, the CDR3 is TGTGCCAGCAGGGAGACGATAGAAGCTTTCTTT. Its translation is CASRETIEAFF. Supplemented by reference TRBV2 and TRBJ1-1, the full variable domain reads EPEVTQTPSHQVTQMGQEVILRCVPISNHLYFYWYRQILGQKVEFLVSFYNNEISEKSEIFDDQFSVERPDGSNFTLKIRSTKLEDSAMYFCASRETIEAFFGQGTRLTVV.

The genes are TRBV19 and TRBJ2-5; D perhaps matches TRBD2 (5 bases). Deletions cut 5 bases from V and 5 bases from J, with 12 bases between. This CDR3 contains 13 residues. Germline CDR1 LNHDA, CDR2 SQIVND (reference sequence). This CDR3 is CASSAPGVETQYF. The CDR3 nucleotides are TGTGCCAGTAGTGCTCCCGGGGTGGAGACCCAGTACTTC.

The chain links TRBV12-5 to TRBJ1-2, with a possible D match to TRBD1 (5 bases). The V and J ends lost 1 base and 8 bases respectively, with 14 bases between them. This CDR3 has 14 residues. The germline V gene encodes CDR1 LGHNT and CDR2 FRNRAP. The CDR3 DNA is TGTGCTAGTGGTTTGGCACGAGTAGGGGCCGGCTACACCTTC. Translated: CASGLARVGAGYTF.

The V gene is TRBV9, the J gene TRBJ2-7; TRBD1 is a possible D gene (5 bases). This CDR3 comprises 14 residues. CDR1 is SGDLS and CDR2 is YYNGEE in the germline V gene. Between the trimmed V and J ends, which lost 0 bases and 3 bases, there was a span of 10 bases. CDR3 region: CASSVGGQNYEQYF. The CDR3 nucleotides are TGTGCCAGCAGCGTAGGCGGACAAAACTACGAGCAGTACTTC.

The chain links TRBV7-3 to TRBJ2-1; 15 nucleotides align to TRBD2. The ends lost 2 bases at V and 4 bases at J; junction bases unmatched: 15. The length of the CDR3 is 21 residues. The V gene's germline CDR1 is SGHTA and CDR2 FQGTGA. The CDR3 nucleotides read TGTGCCAGCAGCTTATCCGGACTAGCGGGAGGGCCTGAATTGAAGTACAATGAGCAGTTCTTC. It specifies CASSLSGLAGGPELKYNEQFF.

The chain is built from TRBV28 and TRBJ2-7, with 11 bases that match TRBD2. This CDR3 is built from 16 residues. Germline assignment: CDR1 MDHEN and CDR2 SYDVKM. Trimming took 4 bases from V and 3 from J; bases not matched to a gene: 8. This CDR3 reads CASSSGPGLAVYEQYF. CDR3 DNA sequence: TGTGCCAGCAGTTCCGGGCCGGGACTAGCGGTCTACGAGCAGTACTTC.

This sequence joins TRBV2 and TRBJ1-2; a weak D match, TRBD1 (5 bases). Germline V gene data show CDR1 as SNHLY and CDR2 as FYNNEI. V was clipped by 5 bases and J by 2 bases, with 6 bases between them. The CDR3 is made up of 12 amino acids. The CDR3 DNA reads TGTGCCAGCAGTCGACAGAACTATGGCTACACCTTC. Its protein product is CASSRQNYGYTF.

This clone has only a few counts. Here the CDR3 reads CASGLVPMNTEAFF. The CDR3 DNA reads as TGTGCTAGTGGTTTGGTCCCTATGAACACTGAAGCTTTCTTT. This chain links TRBV12-5 with TRBJ1-1; D not certain. Germline V gene lookup returns CDR1 LGHNT and CDR2 FRNRAP. With 0 bases removed from V and 0 bases from J, the gap between germline ends came to 5 bases. The CDR3 extends over 14 amino acids.

The CDR3 region is CASLRGRSSYEQYF. The CDR3 nucleotides are TGTGCCAGTCTGCGGGGGAGGAGCTCCTACGAGCAGTACTTC. The rearrangement joins TRBV6-6 to TRBJ2-7, with 7 bases fitting TRBD2. Germline V gives CDR1 MNHNY, CDR2 SVGAGI (reference sequence). The J segment lost 0 bases and the V segment lost 9 bases, leaving 8 bases of the junction unmatched. CDR3 size: 14 residues.

The CDR3: CASSIDRGGSNQPQHF. DNA for the CDR3: TGTGCCAGTAGTATAGACAGGGGAGGAAGCAATCAGCCCCAGCATTTT. The V and J genes are TRBV19 and TRBJ1-5; maybe TRBD1 (6 bases). Germline V lookup: CDR1 LNHDA, CDR2 SQIVND (reference sequence). The length of the CDR3 is 16 residues. V was cut by 0 bases and J by 1 base, with 10 bases left in between.

V gene TRBV28 combines with J gene TRBJ1-1; D might be TRBD1 (5 bases). Trimming stripped 4 bases from V and 6 bases from J, with 21 bases between. The CDR3 is 16 amino acids. CDR1 MDHEN and CDR2 SYDVKM come from the germline V gene. The CDR3 DNA reads TGTGCCAGCAGTTCTCGGCTCGGGCGGGGGATCGCTGAAGCTTTCTTT. It is translated as CASSSRLGRGIAEAFF.

The chain links TRBV7-8 to TRBJ1-1; 7 bases are shared with TRBD1. This CDR3 has 13 residues. Losses at the gene ends were 3 bases for V and 9 bases for J; bases not matched to a gene: 7. Looked up from germline, CDR1 is SGHVS and CDR2 is FQNEAQ. DNA for the CDR3: TGTGCCAGCAGCTTCGGCGCACAGGGGAAAGCTTTCTTT. Translating it yields CASSFGAQGKAFF.

This rearrangement joins TRBV19 to TRBJ2-7; D remains ambiguous. V was cut by 4 bases and J by 0 bases, with 7 bases left in between. The CDR3 is made up of 13 amino acids. Germline V CDR1 and CDR2: LNHDA, SQIVND (reference sequence). The CDR3 nucleotides read TGTGCCAGTAGTAGAGGAATCTCCTACGAGCAGTACTTC. This gives the protein CASSRGISYEQYF.

V usage is TRBV18 and J usage is TRBJ1-1; no clear D gene. Trimming stripped 3 bases from V and 1 base from J, with 9 bases between. The CDR3 is made up of 14 amino acids. CDR1 and CDR2 from the germline V gene are KGHSH and LQKENI. The CDR3 loop reads CASSPRTANTEAFF. The CDR3 DNA sequence: TGTGCCAGCTCACCTCGGACGGCGAACACTGAAGCTTTCTTT.

This chain connects TRBV5-4 to TRBJ2-2, with D possibly matching TRBD1 (5 bases). Looked up from germline, CDR1 is SGHNT and CDR2 is YYREEE (reference sequence). The CDR3 extends over 14 amino acids. Deletions cut 4 bases from V and 2 bases from J, with 9 bases between. As DNA, the CDR3 is TGTGCCAGCAGCCCCACAGGAAACACCGGGGAGCTGTTTTTT. It yields the protein CASSPTGNTGELFF.

This clone was picked up one time. V and J are TRBV5-1 and TRBJ2-2; 14 bases line up with TRBD2. V shed 3 bases and J 4 bases; nucleotides not matched to a gene: 8. The V gene's germline CDR1 is SGHRS and CDR2 YFSETQ. CDR3 length equals 18 residues. Here the CDR3 reads CASSSGGLAGGSTGELFF. The DNA for the CDR3 is TGCGCCAGCAGCTCCGGAGGACTAGCGGGAGGTTCCACCGGGGAGCTGTTTTTT.

The genes are TRBV27 and TRBJ1-1; D call uncertain. This CDR3 contains 15 residues. V was shortened by 6 bases and J by 1 base, with 15 bases between the two germline ends. Germline values: CDR1 MNHEY, CDR2 SMNVEV (reference sequence). The CDR3 is CASSLPSGKNTEAFF. As DNA, the CDR3 is TGTGCCAGCAGCCTCCCTTCGGGGAAGAACACTGAAGCTTTCTTT.

The J gene is TRBJ1-1, the V gene TRBV18, with TRBD1 identical over 8 bases. The CDR3 totals 15 residues. Germline V CDR1 and CDR2: KGHSH, LQKENI. V shed 4 bases and J 0 bases; nucleotides not matched to a gene: 4. The DNA of the CDR3 is TGTGCCAGCTCACATGGGACAGGATTGAACACTGAAGCTTTCTTT. Translating it yields CASSHGTGLNTEAFF.

For the CDR3, the DNA is TGTGCCAGCAGAGACCGGGACAGGGGGAAAGAGACCCAGTACTTC. Its protein product is CASRDRDRGKETQYF. V and J are TRBV6-1 and TRBJ2-5, with 11 bases aligning to TRBD1. V was pared by 6 bases and J by 3 bases, with 6 bases of the junction left unmatched. This CDR3 contains 15 residues. Germline V lookup: CDR1 MNHNS, CDR2 SASEGT.

The gene calls are TRBV2 and TRBJ1-2; D call uncertain. V was clipped by 10 bases and J by 0 bases, with 12 bases between them. The CDR3 sequence is 13 residues long. CDR1 is SNHLY and CDR2 is FYNNEI in the germline V gene. DNA of the CDR3: TGTGCCACCCAAGCGGGCCCTAACTATGGCTACACCTTC. Its protein is CATQAGPNYGYTF.

The chain employs TRBV7-3 and TRBJ2-7; 9 nucleotides agree with TRBD1. V shed 5 bases and J 0 bases; nucleotides not matched to a gene: 5. The length of the CDR3 is 15 residues. Germline V gene sequence: CDR1 SGHTA, CDR2 FQGTGA. The DNA of the CDR3 is TGTGCCAGCAGCCCCGGGACAGGGATCTCCTACGAGCAGTACTTC. As protein: CASSPGTGISYEQYF.

CDR3 coding DNA: TGTGCCAGCAGCGCGTCCCGTAGTGAAAAACTGTTTTTT. It is translated as CASSASRSEKLFF. The chain links TRBV9 to TRBJ1-4; D remains unclear. There are 13 residues in the CDR3. With 3 bases removed from V and 7 bases from J, the gap between germline ends came to 10 bases. The V gene's germline CDR1 is SGDLS and CDR2 YYNGEE.

This chain connects TRBV6-5 to TRBJ2-4, with a tentative D call TRBD2 (6 bases). From germline, CDR1 is MNHEY and CDR2 SVGAGI. V shed 8 bases and J shed 6 bases, with 17 bases lying between them. CDR3 length: 14 residues. As DNA, the CDR3 is TGTGCCAGCTCGAAACCGGGGGTGGGAAACATTCAGTACTTC. This gives the protein CASSKPGVGNIQYF.